These T cell receptor beta chains were read from a single sample in a study of T cells in Graves' hyperthyroidism and ophthalmopathy. From the multiplex PCR reads, TCRdb called clonotypes with MiXCR, one entry per CDR3 protein. The data show 500,000 to 800,000 distinct CDR3 sequences, more than 14% seen once. Sequenced material: blood. The receptors originated from a woman aged 45-59 years with Graves' ophthalmopathy. Each CDR3 is given with its conserved first and last residue. D genes are given only for firm matches. Clone size, where shown, is once, few, many, or a class for clones that have expanded.

J: TRBJ1-1
size: many
V: TRBV5-1
D: TRBD1
length: 13
CDR3: CASSKGANTEAFF
DNA: TGCGCCAGCAGCAAGGGGGCCAACACTGAAGCTTTCTTT

J: TRBJ1-1
size: NA
V: TRBV15
D: NA
length: 16
CDR3: CATSRVLGVSNTEAFF
DNA: TGTGCCACCAGCAGAGTCTTGGGGGTAAGCAACACTGAAGCTTTCTTT

J: TRBJ1-1
size: many
V: TRBV12-3/TRBV12-4
D: TRBD1
length: 16
CDR3: CASSQGQTEVNTEAFF
DNA: TGTGCCAGCAGCCAGGGACAGACTGAAGTGAACACTGAAGCTTTCTTT

J: TRBJ2-5
size: many
V: TRBV7-8
D: NA
length: 13
CDR3: CASSSGGEETQYF
DNA: TGTGCCAGCAGCTCCGGCGGGGAAGAGACCCAGTACTTC

J: TRBJ2-7
size: NA
V: TRBV28
D: NA
length: 13
CDR3: CASSLTRGHEQYF
DNA: TGTGCCAGCAGTTTAACCAGGGGTCACGAGCAGTACTTC

J: TRBJ2-3
size: many
V: TRBV20-1
D: TRBD2
length: 18
CDR3: CSANALWVAGTSTDTQYF
DNA: TGCAGTGCGAACGCCTTGTGGGTAGCGGGGACTAGCACAGATACGCAGTATTTT

J: TRBJ2-2
size: few
V: TRBV6-5
D: NA
length: 15
CDR3: CASSYEAGISGELFF
DNA: TGTGCCAGCAGTTACGAGGCAGGGATTTCCGGGGAGCTGTTTTTT

J: TRBJ2-6
size: many
V: TRBV11-2
D: TRBD1
length: 19
CDR3: CASSLRHGQGAAGANVLTF
DNA: TGTGCCAGCAGCTTACGCCACGGACAGGGGGCCGCTGGGGCCAACGTCCTGACTTTC

J: TRBJ2-1
size: NA
V: TRBV29-1
D: NA
length: 13
CDR3: CSVEGKVNNEQFF
DNA: TGCAGCGTTGAAGGGAAGGTGAACAATGAGCAGTTCTTC

J: TRBJ1-1
size: many
V: TRBV28
D: TRBD1
length: 13
CDR3: CASIWTGASEAFF
DNA: TGTGCCAGCATCTGGACAGGGGCTTCTGAAGCTTTCTTT

J: TRBJ1-5
size: few
V: TRBV5-1
D: NA
length: 15
CDR3: CASSPGWGLYQPQHF
DNA: TGCGCCAGCAGCCCAGGGTGGGGGTTGTATCAGCCCCAGCATTTT

J: TRBJ2-5
size: NA
V: TRBV19
D: NA
length: 15
CDR3: CASSQRTIPQETQYF
DNA: TGTGCCAGTAGTCAGCGGACGATACCCCAAGAGACCCAGTACTTC

J: TRBJ1-2
size: many
V: TRBV27
D: NA
length: 14
CDR3: CASSLSAGTYGYTF
DNA: TGTGCCAGCAGTTTATCGGCGGGGACCTATGGCTACACCTTC

J: TRBJ2-3
size: few
V: TRBV10-3
D: TRBD1
length: 12
CDR3: CATRDRGDTQYF
DNA: TGTGCCACCAGGGACAGGGGAGATACGCAGTATTTT

J: TRBJ2-1
size: many
V: TRBV3-1
D: TRBD1
length: 20
CDR3: CASSQDLSRPQTGVYNEQFF
DNA: TGTGCCAGCAGCCAAGATCTCAGTAGACCCCAGACAGGGGTCTACAATGAGCAGTTCTTC

J: TRBJ2-2
size: many
V: TRBV11-2
D: TRBD2
length: 18
CDR3: CASSFSFSGRVNTGELFF
DNA: TGTGCCAGCAGCTTCTCGTTTAGCGGGAGGGTGAACACCGGGGAGCTGTTTTTT

J: TRBJ1-5
size: few
V: TRBV4-2
D: NA
length: 13
CDR3: CASSPQGSQPQHF
DNA: TGTGCCAGCAGCCCACAGGGTTCTCAGCCCCAGCATTTT

J: TRBJ2-1
size: many
V: TRBV27
D: TRBD1
length: 17
CDR3: CASHQWTGTGVGNEQFF
DNA: TGTGCCAGTCACCAGTGGACCGGGACAGGTGTGGGCAATGAGCAGTTCTTC

J: TRBJ2-1
size: many
V: TRBV7-8
D: NA
length: 16
CDR3: CASSLGRGLSYNEQFF
DNA: TGTGCCAGCAGCTTAGGTCGGGGTCTCTCCTACAATGAGCAGTTCTTC

J: TRBJ2-1
size: many
V: TRBV20-1
D: TRBD2
length: 15
CDR3: CSARDGTSGRLEQFF
DNA: TGCAGTGCTAGAGATGGCACTAGCGGGAGACTGGAGCAGTTCTTC

J: TRBJ2-7
size: NA
V: TRBV29-1
D: TRBD2
length: 15
CDR3: CSVVGAGGPVSEQYF
DNA: TGCAGCGTTGTGGGGGCGGGAGGGCCAGTCTCCGAGCAGTACTTC

J: TRBJ1-1
size: NA
V: TRBV5-1
D: TRBD1
length: 16
CDR3: CASSPITGQANTEAFF
DNA: TGCGCCAGCAGCCCCATTACGGGACAGGCGAACACTGAAGCTTTCTTT

J: TRBJ1-5
size: NA
V: TRBV6-2/TRBV6-3
D: TRBD1
length: 14
CDR3: CASSNGTGHQPQHF
DNA: TGTGCCAGCAGTAACGGGACAGGCCACCAGCCCCAGCATTTT

J: TRBJ2-7
size: many
V: TRBV18
D: TRBD2
length: 15
CDR3: CASSPLSGKGNEQYF
DNA: TGTGCCAGCTCACCACTTAGCGGGAAAGGGAACGAGCAGTACTTC

J: TRBJ1-2
size: NA
V: TRBV19
D: NA
length: 14
CDR3: CASNLRGVNYGYTF
DNA: TGTGCCAGTAACCTCAGAGGGGTAAACTATGGCTACACCTTC

J: TRBJ2-6
size: NA
V: TRBV19
D: NA
length: 15
CDR3: CASSIGLDKPNVLTF
DNA: TGTGCCAGTAGTATTGGGTTGGACAAACCCAACGTCCTGACTTTC

J: TRBJ2-7
size: many
V: TRBV7-8
D: NA
length: 12
CDR3: CASSFRAYEQYF
DNA: TGTGCCAGCAGCTTCCGGGCCTACGAGCAGTACTTC